This T cell receptor (beta chain) was sequenced for a study of cytomegalovirus exposure and HLA in healthy donors. With 0 bases removed from V and 1 base from J, the gap between germline ends came to 13 bases. CDR3 length: 15 amino acids. The V gene's germline CDR1 is GTSNPN and CDR2 SVGIG (reference sequence). Notes on this clone: Its target is unknown.

With 60 Vbeta and 13 Jbeta primers, the PCR was carried out. Sequenced by immunoSEQ multiplex PCR; TCRdb stores in-frame clones only, minus some. The profile covers under 200,000 clones, with about 81% appearing a single time and about 1.6% taken by the ten largest. Study-wide results and caveats: What was likely a sequencing artifact was a cluster of highly shared sequence variants. Association of a missense DCLRE1C variant with TCR beta V- and J-gene trimming was reported in a later analysis.

The source material was PBMCs. The receptor was derived from a girl between 5 and 17 years old in good health and CMV-seropositive. J is TRBJ2-7 and V is TRBV30; maybe TRBD1 (5 bases). The CDR3 bases are TGTGCCTGGAGTGTACTTTTTGGGGCTTCCTACGAGCAGTACTTC. Its translation: CAWSVLFGASYEQYF. The whole variable domain, filled in from reference TRBV30 and TRBJ2-7, reads SQTIHQWPATLVQPVGSPLSLECTVEGTSNPNLYWYRQAAGRGLQLLFYSVGIGQISSEVPQNLSASRPQDRQFILSSKKLLLSDSGFYLCAWSVLFGASYEQYFGPGTRLTVT.